The 28 T cell receptor beta chains below come from one sample, sequenced in a study of blood T cell repertoires in COVID-19. Method: immunoSEQ multiplex PCR; TCRdb's copy keeps in-frame clones and lacks some. The sample consists of approximately 160,000 clones, around four fifths of them appearing once. Sequenced sample: PBMCs or T cells enriched from blood (not recorded which). The origin of the receptors is a woman aged 45-60 years who had recovered from COVID-19.

This clone was counted between two and nine times. The rearrangement links TRBV28 to TRBJ1-5, with 7 nucleotides matching TRBD1. Looked up from germline, CDR1 is MDHEN and CDR2 is SYDVKM. CDR3 size: 14 residues. J was trimmed by 2 bases and V by 3 bases; bases with no gene match: 1. CDR3 loop: CASSLGTGNQPQHF. The DNA for the CDR3 is TGTGCCAGCAGTTTGGGGACAGGCAATCAGCCCCAGCATTTT.

The J gene is TRBJ2-1, the V gene TRBV7-2; TRBD1 aligns across 7 bases. Germline assignment: CDR1 SGHTA and CDR2 FQGNSA. This CDR3 is built from 14 residues. V gave up 10 bases and J gave up 2 bases; unmatched junction bases: 8. In DNA form, the CDR3 reads TGTGCCACCTATTTAGGGACAGCCTACAATGAGCAGTTCTTC. It encodes CATYLGTAYNEQFF.

The chain combines TRBV6-5 with TRBJ1-6; TRBD1 matches 7 bases. Germline V CDR1 and CDR2: MNHEY, SVGAGI. After removal of 5 bases from V and 9 bases from J, the junction contained 10 bases not matched to a gene. The CDR3 sequence is 15 residues long. The DNA for the CDR3 is TGTGCCAGCAGTCGTACAGGGGAGGCAGGTTCACCCCTCCACTTT. It codes for CASSRTGEAGSPLHF.

The gene calls are TRBV9 and TRBJ2-1, with 11 bases fitting TRBD2. Trimming at V came to 0 bases and at J to 8 bases, leaving 4 bases not matched to a gene. The length of the CDR3 is 15 residues. Germline V gene sequence: CDR1 SGDLS, CDR2 YYNGEE. CDR3 sequence reads: CASSVDSGGAYEQFF. CDR3 nucleotide sequence: TGTGCCAGCAGCGTAGATAGCGGGGGGGCCTATGAGCAGTTCTTC.

The chain is built from TRBV7-2 and TRBJ1-4, with D possibly matching TRBD1 (6 bases). Germline V gives CDR1 SGHTA, CDR2 FQGNSA. The CDR3 is made up of 19 amino acids. Trimming pared 3 bases from V and 10 bases from J, leaving 30 bases between. CDR3 sequence (DNA): TGTGCCAGCAGCTTCACAGGGACCAGGAACCAGGGAGGGGCGGGAAAACTGTTTTTT. Protein product: CASSFTGTRNQGGAGKLFF.

The rearrangement uses TRBV7-9 and TRBJ1-1; 8 nucleotides align to TRBD1. The junction had 5 bases not matched to a gene; V was cut back by 3 bases and J by 5 bases. Germline loops: CDR1 SEHNR, CDR2 FQNEAQ (reference sequence). This CDR3 has 14 amino acids. The CDR3: CASSLGQGATEAFF. The CDR3 DNA is TGTGCCAGCAGCTTGGGCCAGGGGGCGACTGAAGCTTTCTTT.

The chain links TRBV12-5 to TRBJ1-2; TRBD1 matches 10 bases. The germline V gene has CDR1 LGHNT and CDR2 FRNRAP. This CDR3 comprises 17 residues. Germline trimming cut 2 bases from V and 5 bases from J; bases unmatched to any gene: 11. The CDR3 reads CASGLPLRDRGRYGYTF. Here the CDR3 DNA reads TGTGCTAGTGGTTTGCCCCTACGGGACAGGGGAAGGTATGGCTACACCTTC.

This chain joins TRBV5-1 and TRBJ2-5; D not resolved. Per germline, CDR1 SGHRS and CDR2 YFSETQ. There are 13 residues in the CDR3. Trimming removed 0 bases from V and 2 bases from J, with 5 bases in between. The CDR3 is CASSLAHQETQYF. The CDR3 nucleotides are TGCGCCAGCAGCTTGGCCCATCAAGAGACCCAGTACTTC.

This chain uses TRBV9 with TRBJ1-6, with a tentative D call TRBD1 (5 bases). CDR3 length equals 15 residues. Germline V gene data show CDR1 as SGDLS and CDR2 as YYNGEE. V lost 3 bases, J lost 5 bases, and 12 bases lay in between. Written as DNA, the CDR3 is TGTGCCAGCAGCGCTACTCGGGGGAATAATTCACCCCTCCACTTT. Amino acids: CASSATRGNNSPLHF.

This clone was seen only a few times. V usage is TRBV7-9 and J usage is TRBJ1-5; D ambiguous. The CDR3 spans 13 residues. V lost 6 bases and J 6 bases, leaving 12 bases between the germline ends. Germline-derived CDR1 and CDR2 are SEHNR and FQNEAQ (reference sequence). The CDR3 protein is CASRKEEGQPQHF. The CDR3 region has the DNA TGTGCCAGCAGAAAAGAGGAGGGTCAGCCCCAGCATTTT. Based on the CDR3 plus reference TRBV7-9 and TRBJ1-5, the full variable domain is DTGVSQNPRHKITKRGQNVTFRCDPISEHNRLYWYRQTLGQGPEFLTYFQNEAQLEKSRLLSDRFSAERPKGSFSTLEIQRTEQGDSAMYLCASRKEEGQPQHFGDGTRLSIL.

This chain links TRBV25-1 with TRBJ1-1, with D possibly being TRBD1 (5 bases). The CDR3 runs 12 residues. Trimming shortened V by 11 bases and J by 6 bases, and 16 bases separated the two germline ends. Germline values: CDR1 MGHDK, CDR2 SYGVNS. The chain's CDR3 is CAVIGGRAEAFF. CDR3 coding DNA: TGTGCCGTAATCGGGGGGAGGGCTGAAGCTTTCTTT.

This chain connects TRBV5-6 to TRBJ1-3; D is unresolved. Between the trimmed V and J ends, which lost 4 bases and 0 bases, there was a span of 14 bases. The CDR3 loop spans 16 amino acids. CDR1 SGHDT and CDR2 YYEEEE come from the germline V gene. For the CDR3, the DNA is TGTGCCAGCAGCCTTCCGACATTCGGCTCTGGAAACACCATATATTTT. Its protein is CASSLPTFGSGNTIYF.

This chain joins TRBV6-1 and TRBJ2-3; the D gene is possibly TRBD1 (6 bases). V shed 1 base and J shed 2 bases, with 16 bases lying between them. The CDR3 has 17 residues. CDR1 and CDR2 from the germline V gene are MNHNS and SASEGT. The chain's CDR3 is CASSEVGYRVNTDTQYF. The CDR3 DNA reads TGTGCCAGCAGTGAAGTTGGTTACAGGGTTAACACAGATACGCAGTATTTT.

The chain is built from TRBV4-3 and TRBJ2-5; TRBD2 is a possible D gene (5 bases). Germline V gene sequence: CDR1 LGHNA, CDR2 YSLEER. V was clipped by 0 bases and J by 3 bases, with 14 bases between them. The CDR3 covers 16 residues. For the CDR3, the DNA is TGCGCCAGCAGCCAAGAAGGGTTTCGGGATGAAGAGACCCAGTACTTC. This codes for CASSQEGFRDEETQYF.

V is TRBV3-1 (or the pseudogene TRBV3-2) and J is TRBJ2-7; 9 nucleotides match TRBD1. V lost 4 bases to trimming and J lost 6 bases; unmatched junction nucleotides: 4. The germline V gene encodes CDR1 LGHDT and CDR2 YNNKEL (reference sequence). The CDR3 extends over 13 amino acids. In DNA, the CDR3 is TGTGCCAGCAGCCCGACAGGGGGAGCCGAGCAGTACGTC. It specifies CASSPTGGAEQYV.

J is TRBJ2-1 and V is TRBV3-1 (or the pseudogene TRBV3-2); 10 bases match TRBD2. This CDR3 contains 17 residues. After removal of 1 base from V and 4 bases from J, the junction contained 7 bases not matched to a gene. Germline loops: CDR1 LGHDT, CDR2 YNNKEL (reference sequence). In DNA form, the CDR3 reads TGTGCCAGCAGCCAAGGATGGTCTAGCGGGGGTTACAATGAGCAGTTCTTC. This gives the protein CASSQGWSSGGYNEQFF.

The J gene is TRBJ2-3, the V gene TRBV29-1; TRBD2 matches at 10 bases. CDR3 size: 17 residues. V shed 6 bases and J 5 bases; nucleotides not matched to a gene: 17. The germline gives CDR1 SQVTM, CDR2 ANQGSEA. In nucleotides, the CDR3 is TGCAGCGTCCTAGGCGGCCCGGCTAGCGGGAGAATAGATACGCAGTATTTT. Amino acid sequence: CSVLGGPASGRIDTQYF.

V is TRBV5-1 and J is TRBJ1-2; the match to TRBD1 covers 9 bases. Trimming at V came to 0 bases and at J to 8 bases, leaving 5 bases not matched to a gene. The CDR3 consists of 14 residues. The germline V gene has CDR1 SGHRS and CDR2 YFSETQ. CDR3 bases: TGCGCCAGCAGCTTGGAACAGGGGGCGAAGGGCTACACCTTC. Translated, it gives CASSLEQGAKGYTF.

The chain uses TRBV3-1 (or the pseudogene TRBV3-2) and TRBJ2-1, with 9 nucleotides matching TRBD2. Trimming at V came to 7 bases and at J to 1 base, leaving 5 bases not matched to a gene. This CDR3 has 15 residues. Germline V gives CDR1 LGHDT, CDR2 YNNKEL (reference sequence). Written as DNA, the CDR3 is TGTGCCAGCAAGGTGGGACTAGCTTCCTACAATGAGCAGTTCTTC. Residues: CASKVGLASYNEQFF.

The chain couples TRBV21-1 to TRBJ2-1; no DNA check was done on the table's D call, TRBD2. TRBV21-1 is classified as a pseudogene. The CDR3 length is 17 residues. The CDR3 sequence is CASTTLGTGNSYNEQFF. In nucleotides, the CDR3 is TGTGCCAGCACCACTCTCGGGACTGGAAACTCTTACAATGAGCAGTTCTTC.

This rearrangement joins TRBV27 to TRBJ2-1, with TRBD2 identical over 9 bases. Per germline, CDR1 MNHEY and CDR2 SMNVEV (reference sequence). J lost 4 bases, V lost 0 bases, and 4 bases had no gene match. The CDR3 is 16 residues long. CDR3 DNA: TGTGCCAGCAGTTTATCTCTGCTAGCGGGGTACAATGAGCAGTTCTTC. It yields the protein CASSLSLLAGYNEQFF.

The count of this clone is one. The chain is built from TRBV28 and TRBJ1-2; D unresolved. The germline V gene encodes CDR1 MDHEN and CDR2 SYDVKM. Deletions cut 3 bases from V and 8 bases from J, with 10 bases between. The CDR3 is 12 amino acids. The CDR3 loop is CASSLPGYGYTF. For the CDR3, the DNA is TGTGCCAGCAGTTTGCCGGGATACGGCTACACCTTC.

This clone was seen only a few times. The CDR3 here is CASKPCELPYSNQPQHF. CDR3 coding DNA: TGCGCCAGCAAGCCTTGTGAGCTCCCTTATAGCAATCAGCCCCAGCATTTT. This chain connects TRBV10-1 to TRBJ1-5, with D unclear. The V gene lost 7 bases and the J gene lost 0 bases, with 19 bases spanning the gap. Germline values: CDR1 WNHNN, CDR2 SYGVQD (reference sequence). The CDR3 runs to 17 residues.

This chain uses TRBV4-3 with TRBJ2-3; D call uncertain. V was trimmed by 0 bases and J by 5 bases, leaving 6 bases between them. The CDR3 covers 13 residues. Germline CDR1 reads LGHNA; CDR2 reads YSLEER. The CDR3, as DNA: TGCGCCAGCAGCCAAGATGTTAGAGATACGCAGTATTTT. Its protein product is CASSQDVRDTQYF.

The chain couples TRBV6-5 to TRBJ1-4, with 7 bases aligning to TRBD1. V dropped 10 bases and J dropped 5; count of bases not matched to a gene: 4. The CDR3 sequence is 12 residues long. CDR1 MNHEY and CDR2 SVGAGI come from the germline V gene. The CDR3 nucleotides read TGTGCCACCAGCAGGGGGAATGAAAAACTGTTTTTT. Its translation is CATSRGNEKLFF.

This rearrangement joins TRBV19 to TRBJ2-1, with D possibly being TRBD2 (6 bases). Trimming pared 6 bases from V and 0 bases from J, leaving 12 bases between. The CDR3 length is 15 residues. CDR1 LNHDA and CDR2 SQIVND come from the germline V gene (reference sequence). CDR3 nucleotide sequence: TGTGCCAGTAGCCCGGGGGATAGCTCCTACAATGAGCAGTTCTTC. It translates to CASSPGDSSYNEQFF.

The chain employs TRBV5-1 and TRBJ1-6; 8 nucleotides agree with TRBD1. V dropped 3 bases and J dropped 0; count of bases not matched to a gene: 2. This CDR3 is 16 amino acids long. From germline, CDR1 is SGHRS and CDR2 YFSETQ. CDR3 region: CASSSTGGSYNSPLHF. The CDR3 bases are TGCGCCAGCAGCTCCACAGGGGGCTCCTATAATTCACCCCTCCACTTT.

The sample holds a few counts of this clone. Within the sample, other DNA sequences also encode this same CDR3. V is TRBV7-2 and J is TRBJ1-3; D not certain. V gave up 4 bases and J gave up 0 bases, with 4 bases separating them. Germline V gene lookup returns CDR1 SGHTA and CDR2 FQGNSA. The CDR3 loop spans 13 amino acids. The CDR3 protein is CASSSNSGNTIYF. CDR3 sequence (DNA): TGTGCCAGCAGCTCAAACTCTGGAAACACCATATATTTT.